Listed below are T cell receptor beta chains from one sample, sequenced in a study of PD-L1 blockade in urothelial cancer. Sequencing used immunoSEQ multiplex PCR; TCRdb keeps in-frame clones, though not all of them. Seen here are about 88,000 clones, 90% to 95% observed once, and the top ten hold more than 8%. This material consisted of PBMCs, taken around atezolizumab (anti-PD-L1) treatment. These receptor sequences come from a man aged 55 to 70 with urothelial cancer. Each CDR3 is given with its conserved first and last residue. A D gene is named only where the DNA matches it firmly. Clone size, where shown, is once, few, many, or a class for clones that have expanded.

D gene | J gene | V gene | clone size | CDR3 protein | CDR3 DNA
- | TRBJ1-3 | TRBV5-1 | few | CASTPQGSLSGNTIYF | TGCGCCAGCACCCCTCAGGGTAGCCTCTCTGGAAACACCATATATTTT
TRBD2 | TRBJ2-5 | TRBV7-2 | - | CASSLNQRGAVGETQYF | TGTGCCAGCAGCTTAAACCAGCGGGGGGCCGTTGGGGAGACCCAGTACTTC
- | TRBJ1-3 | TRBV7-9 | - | CASVAGLSGNTIYF | TGTGCCAGCGTGGCAGGGCTTTCTGGAAACACCATATATTTT
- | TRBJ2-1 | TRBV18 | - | CASSPAWAAVTNEQFF | TGTGCCAGCTCACCTGCGTGGGCCGCTGTGACCAATGAGCAGTTCTTC
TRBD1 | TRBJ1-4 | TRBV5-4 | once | CASSRQGASNEKLFF | TGTGCCAGCAGCCGACAGGGAGCGTCTAATGAAAAACTGTTTTTT
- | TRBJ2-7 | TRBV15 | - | CATSRGGRAYEQYF | TGTGCCACCAGCAGAGGGGGCAGGGCCTACGAGCAGTACTTC
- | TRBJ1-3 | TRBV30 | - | CALIYFSGNTIYF | TGTGCCTTGATTTACTTCTCTGGAAACACCATATATTTT
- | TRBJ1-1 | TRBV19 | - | CASRRGQGGNTEAFF | TGTGCCAGTAGAAGGGGTCAGGGTGGAAACACTGAAGCTTTCTTT
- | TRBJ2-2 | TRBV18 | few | CASSPFNTGELFF | TGTGCCAGCTCACCCTTTAACACCGGGGAGCTGTTTTTT
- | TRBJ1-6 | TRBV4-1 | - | CASSQAPGQGTSPLHF | TGCGCCAGCAGCCAAGCACCGGGACAAGGGACGTCACCCCTCCACTTT
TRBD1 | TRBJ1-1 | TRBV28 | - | CASRTDRVYGEAFF | TGTGCCAGCAGAACAGACAGGGTTTATGGTGAAGCTTTCTTT
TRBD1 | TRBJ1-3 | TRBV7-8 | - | CASSLEGQGYSGNTIYF | TGTGCCAGCAGCTTAGAGGGACAGGGTTACTCTGGAAACACCATATATTTT
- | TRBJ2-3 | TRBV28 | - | CASSSRGPSARDTQYF | TGTGCCAGCAGTTCGCGGGGTCCATCCGCCAGAGATACGCAGTATTTT
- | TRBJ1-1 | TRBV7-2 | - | CASSLLGALNTEAFF | TGTGCCAGCAGCTTATTGGGGGCCCTGAACACTGAAGCTTTCTTT
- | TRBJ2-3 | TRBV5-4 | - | CASSLGGASTDTQYF | TGTGCCAGCAGCTTGGGCGGAGCGAGCACAGATACGCAGTATTTT
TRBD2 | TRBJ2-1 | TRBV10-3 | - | CAIRPGTSDYNEQFF | TGTGCCATCCGCCCCGGGACTAGCGACTACAATGAGCAGTTCTTC
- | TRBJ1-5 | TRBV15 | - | CATSREIGRAISNQPQHF | TGTGCCACCAGCAGAGAGATCGGCAGGGCCATCAGCAATCAGCCCCAGCATTTT
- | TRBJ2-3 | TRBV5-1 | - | CASSLTGNEGTDTQYF | TGCGCCAGCAGCTTAACAGGGAACGAGGGCACAGATACGCAGTATTTT
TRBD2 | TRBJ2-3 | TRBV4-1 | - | CASSQVLAGDTQYF | TGCGCCAGCAGCCAAGTACTAGCGGGAGATACGCAGTATTTT
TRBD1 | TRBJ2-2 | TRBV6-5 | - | CASSLGGPTGELFF | TGTGCCAGCAGTTTAGGGGGCCCCACCGGGGAGCTGTTTTTT
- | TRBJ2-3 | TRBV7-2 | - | CASSLRRGSTDTQYF | TGTGCCAGCAGCTTACGACGGGGGAGCACAGATACGCAGTATTTT
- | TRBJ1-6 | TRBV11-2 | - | CASRHRDPFWPLHF | TGTGCCAGCAGGCACCGGGATCCTTTTTGGCCCCTCCACTTT
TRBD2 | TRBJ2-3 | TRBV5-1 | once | CASRLAGVDTQYF | TGCGCCAGCAGACTAGCGGGAGTAGATACGCAGTATTTT
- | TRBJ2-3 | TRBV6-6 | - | CASSDSQTNADTQYF | TGTGCCAGCAGTGACTCACAGACCAACGCAGATACGCAGTATTTT
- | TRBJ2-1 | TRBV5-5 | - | CASSFNVNEQFF | TGTGCCAGCAGCTTCAATGTGAATGAGCAGTTCTTC
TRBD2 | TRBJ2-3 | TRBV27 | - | CASSRTFGTSGGASTDTQYF | TGTGCCAGCAGCCGCACGTTCGGGACTAGCGGGGGGGCGTCCACCGATACGCAGTATTTT
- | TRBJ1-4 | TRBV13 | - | CASSLSQGGKLFF | TGTGCCAGCAGCTTATCACAGGGAGGGAAACTGTTTTTT
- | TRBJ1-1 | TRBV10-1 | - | CASSRCGDRLNTEAFF | TGCGCCAGCAGTCGATGCGGCGACCGACTGAACACTGAAGCTTTCTTT
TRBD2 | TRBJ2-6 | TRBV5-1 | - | CASSPGGGANVLTF | TGCGCCAGCAGCCCGGGAGGTGGGGCCAACGTCCTGACTTTC
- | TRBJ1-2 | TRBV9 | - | CASSVAFSWGGPEGYTF | TGTGCCAGCAGCGTAGCGTTTTCATGGGGGGGCCCTGAAGGCTACACCTTC
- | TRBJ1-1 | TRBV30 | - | CAWIRHANTEAFF | TGTGCCTGGATTAGACACGCCAACACTGAAGCTTTCTTT
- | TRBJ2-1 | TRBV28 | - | CASSSAYNEQFF | TGTGCCAGCAGTTCCGCCTACAATGAGCAGTTCTTC
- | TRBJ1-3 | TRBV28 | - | CASSFHQGRNTIYF | TGTGCCAGCAGTTTTCACCAGGGAAGAAACACCATATATTTT
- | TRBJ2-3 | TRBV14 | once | CASSRLGAADTQYF | TGTGCCAGCAGCCGACTGGGGGCGGCAGATACGCAGTATTTT
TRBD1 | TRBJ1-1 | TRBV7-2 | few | CASSFTGGTEAFF | TGTGCCAGCAGCTTCACAGGGGGGACTGAAGCTTTCTTT
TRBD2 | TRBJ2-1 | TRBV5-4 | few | CASSLSGGSSYNEQFF | TGTGCCAGCAGCTTGTCCGGGGGGAGCTCCTACAATGAGCAGTTCTTC
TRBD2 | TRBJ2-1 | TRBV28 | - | CASSQPGSGGEQFF | TGTGCCAGCAGTCAACCCGGGAGCGGGGGTGAGCAGTTCTTC
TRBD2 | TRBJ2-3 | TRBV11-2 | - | CASSLDSGSWTDTQYF | TGTGCCAGCAGCTTAGATAGCGGGAGTTGGACAGATACGCAGTATTTT
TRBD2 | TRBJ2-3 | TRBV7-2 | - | CASSKGLAGGDTQYF | TGTGCCAGCAGCAAAGGACTAGCGGGGGGAGATACGCAGTATTTT
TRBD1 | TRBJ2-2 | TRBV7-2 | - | CASSPSPTGTTGELFF | TGTGCCAGCAGCCCTTCGCCGACAGGGACAACCGGGGAGCTGTTTTTT
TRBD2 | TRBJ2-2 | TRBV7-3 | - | CASSSTRLAGSTGELFF | TGTGCCAGCAGCTCTACCCGACTAGCGGGAAGCACCGGGGAGCTGTTTTTT
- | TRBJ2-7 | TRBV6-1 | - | CASSPGRQEQYF | TGTGCCAGCAGTCCGGGTCGCCAAGAGCAGTACTTC
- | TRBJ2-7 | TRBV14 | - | CASTQYYEQYF | TGTGCCAGCACTCAGTACTACGAGCAGTACTTC
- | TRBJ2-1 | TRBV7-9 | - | CASSLEGLLSYNEQFF | TGTGCCAGCAGCTTAGAGGGACTGCTCTCCTACAATGAGCAGTTCTTC
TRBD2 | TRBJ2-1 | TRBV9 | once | CASSVGPGGGGSYNEQFF | TGTGCCAGCAGCGTAGGTCCCGGTGGGGGGGGTTCCTACAATGAGCAGTTCTTC
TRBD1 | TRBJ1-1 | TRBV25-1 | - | CASSDSGQAEAFF | TGTGCCAGCAGTGATTCTGGACAGGCTGAAGCTTTCTTT
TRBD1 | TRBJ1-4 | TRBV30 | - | CAWSTRQGANEKLFF | TGTGCCTGGAGTACCAGACAGGGGGCTAATGAAAAACTGTTTTTT
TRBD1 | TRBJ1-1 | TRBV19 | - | CASSEGDRDNTEAFF | TGTGCCAGTAGTGAGGGGGACAGGGATAACACTGAAGCTTTCTTT
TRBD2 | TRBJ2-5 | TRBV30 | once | CAWSVAGGETQYF | TGTGCCTGGAGTGTAGCGGGGGGGGAGACCCAGTACTTC
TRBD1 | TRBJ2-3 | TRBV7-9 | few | CASSSQGVVDRGGDTQYF | TGTGCCAGCAGCTCACAGGGGGTCGTGGACAGGGGGGGAGATACGCAGTATTTT
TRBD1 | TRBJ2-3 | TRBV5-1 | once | CASSTQGQGDTQYF | TGCGCCAGCAGCACGCAGGGACAGGGTGATACGCAGTATTTT
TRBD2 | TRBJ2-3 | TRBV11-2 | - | CASRRGASTDTQYF | TGTGCCAGCAGGCGGGGGGCTAGCACAGATACGCAGTATTTT